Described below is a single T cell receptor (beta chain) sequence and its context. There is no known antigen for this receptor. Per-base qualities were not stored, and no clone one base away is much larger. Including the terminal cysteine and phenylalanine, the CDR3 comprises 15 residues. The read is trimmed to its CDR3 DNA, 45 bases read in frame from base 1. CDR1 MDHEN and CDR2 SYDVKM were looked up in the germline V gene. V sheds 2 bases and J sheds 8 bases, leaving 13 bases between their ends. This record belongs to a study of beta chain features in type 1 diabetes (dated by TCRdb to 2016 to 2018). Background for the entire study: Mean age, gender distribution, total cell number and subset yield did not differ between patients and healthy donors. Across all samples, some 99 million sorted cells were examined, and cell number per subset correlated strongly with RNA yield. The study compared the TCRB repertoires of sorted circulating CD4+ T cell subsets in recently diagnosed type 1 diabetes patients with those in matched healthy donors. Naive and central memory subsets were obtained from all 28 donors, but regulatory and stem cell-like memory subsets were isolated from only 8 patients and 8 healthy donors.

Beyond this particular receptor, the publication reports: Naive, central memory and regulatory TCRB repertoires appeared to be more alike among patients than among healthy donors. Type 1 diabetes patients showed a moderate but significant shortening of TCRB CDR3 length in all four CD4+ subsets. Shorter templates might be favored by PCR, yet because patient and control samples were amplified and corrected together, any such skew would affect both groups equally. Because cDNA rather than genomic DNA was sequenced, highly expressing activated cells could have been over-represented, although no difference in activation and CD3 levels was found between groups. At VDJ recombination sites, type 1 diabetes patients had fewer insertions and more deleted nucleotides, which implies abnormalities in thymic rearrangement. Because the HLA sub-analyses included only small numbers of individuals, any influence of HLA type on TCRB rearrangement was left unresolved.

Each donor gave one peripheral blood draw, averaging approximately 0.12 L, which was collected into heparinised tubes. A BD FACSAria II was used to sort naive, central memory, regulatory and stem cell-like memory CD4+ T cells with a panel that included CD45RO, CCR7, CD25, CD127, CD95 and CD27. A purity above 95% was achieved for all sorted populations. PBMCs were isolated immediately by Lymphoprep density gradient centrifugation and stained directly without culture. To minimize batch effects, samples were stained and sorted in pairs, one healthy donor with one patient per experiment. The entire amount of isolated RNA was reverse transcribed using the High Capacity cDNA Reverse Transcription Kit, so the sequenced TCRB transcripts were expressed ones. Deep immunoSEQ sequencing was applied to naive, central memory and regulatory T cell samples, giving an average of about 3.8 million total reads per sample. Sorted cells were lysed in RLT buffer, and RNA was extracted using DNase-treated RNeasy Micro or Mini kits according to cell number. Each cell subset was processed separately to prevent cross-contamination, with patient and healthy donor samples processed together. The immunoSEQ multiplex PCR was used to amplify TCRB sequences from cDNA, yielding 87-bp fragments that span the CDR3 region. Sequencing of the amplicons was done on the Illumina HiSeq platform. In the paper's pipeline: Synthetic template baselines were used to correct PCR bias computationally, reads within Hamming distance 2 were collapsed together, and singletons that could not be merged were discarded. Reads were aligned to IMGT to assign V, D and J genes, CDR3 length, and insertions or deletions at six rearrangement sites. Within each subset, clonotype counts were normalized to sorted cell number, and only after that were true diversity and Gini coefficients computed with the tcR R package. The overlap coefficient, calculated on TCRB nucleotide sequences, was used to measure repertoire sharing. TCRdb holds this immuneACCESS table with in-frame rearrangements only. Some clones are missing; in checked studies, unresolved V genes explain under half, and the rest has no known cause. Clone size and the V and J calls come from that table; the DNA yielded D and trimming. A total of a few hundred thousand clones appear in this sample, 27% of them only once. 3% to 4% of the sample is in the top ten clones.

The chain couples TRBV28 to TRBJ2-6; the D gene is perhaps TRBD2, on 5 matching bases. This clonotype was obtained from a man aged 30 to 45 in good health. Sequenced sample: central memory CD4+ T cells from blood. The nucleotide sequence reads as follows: TGTGCCAGCAGTTTACGGGGTCCCGGGACCAACGTCCTGACTTTC. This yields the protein CASSLRGPGTNVLTF.